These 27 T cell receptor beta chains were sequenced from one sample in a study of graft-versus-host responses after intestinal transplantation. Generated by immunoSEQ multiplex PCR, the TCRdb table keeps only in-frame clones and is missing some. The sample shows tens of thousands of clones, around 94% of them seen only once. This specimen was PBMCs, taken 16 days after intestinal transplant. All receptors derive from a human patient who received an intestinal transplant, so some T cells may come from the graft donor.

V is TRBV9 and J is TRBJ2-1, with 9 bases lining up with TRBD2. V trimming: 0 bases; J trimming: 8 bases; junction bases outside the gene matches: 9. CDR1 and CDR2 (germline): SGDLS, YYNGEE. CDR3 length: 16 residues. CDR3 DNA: TGTGCCAGCAGCGTAGCTACGGCGGGAGGGGTCGATGAGCAGTTCTTC. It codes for CASSVATAGGVDEQFF.

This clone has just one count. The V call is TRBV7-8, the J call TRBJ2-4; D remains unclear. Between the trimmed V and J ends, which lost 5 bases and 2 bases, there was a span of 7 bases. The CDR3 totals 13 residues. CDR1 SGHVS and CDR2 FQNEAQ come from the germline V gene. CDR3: CASSPDPKNIQYF. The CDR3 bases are TGTGCCAGCAGCCCAGATCCCAAAAACATTCAGTACTTC.

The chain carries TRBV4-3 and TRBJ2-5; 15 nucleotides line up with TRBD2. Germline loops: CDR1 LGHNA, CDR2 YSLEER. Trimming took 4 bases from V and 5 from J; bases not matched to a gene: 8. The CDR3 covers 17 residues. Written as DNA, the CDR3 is TGCGCCAGCAGCCCGGGACTAGCGGGAGGTCCCGACGAGACCCAGTACTTC. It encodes CASSPGLAGGPDETQYF.

CDR3 protein: CASSVGYEQYF. CDR3 coding DNA: TGTGCCAGCAGCGTAGGGTACGAGCAGTACTTC. This chain joins TRBV9 and TRBJ2-7, with D unresolved. Germline values: CDR1 SGDLS, CDR2 YYNGEE. The CDR3 totals 11 residues. V was shortened by 0 bases and J by 4 bases, with 2 bases between the two germline ends. Based on the CDR3 plus reference TRBV9 and TRBJ2-7, the full variable domain is DSGVTQTPKHLITATGQRVTLRCSPRSGDLSVYWYQQSLDQGLQFLIQYYNGEERAKGNILERFSAQQFPDLHSELNLSSLELGDSALYFCASSVGYEQYFGPGTRLTVT.

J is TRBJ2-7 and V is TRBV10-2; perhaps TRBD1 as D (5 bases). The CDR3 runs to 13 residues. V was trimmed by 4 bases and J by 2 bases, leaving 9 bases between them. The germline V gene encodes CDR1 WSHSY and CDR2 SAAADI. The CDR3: CASSAGSTYEQYF. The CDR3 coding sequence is TGCGCCAGCAGTGCAGGGTCTACCTACGAGCAGTACTTC.

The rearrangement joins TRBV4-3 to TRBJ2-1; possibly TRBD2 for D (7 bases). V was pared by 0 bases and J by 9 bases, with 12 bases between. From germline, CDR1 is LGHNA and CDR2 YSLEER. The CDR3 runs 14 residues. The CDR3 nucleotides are TGCGCCAGCAGCCAAGAAAGTGCGGGGGCTGAGCAGTTCTTC. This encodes CASSQESAGAEQFF.

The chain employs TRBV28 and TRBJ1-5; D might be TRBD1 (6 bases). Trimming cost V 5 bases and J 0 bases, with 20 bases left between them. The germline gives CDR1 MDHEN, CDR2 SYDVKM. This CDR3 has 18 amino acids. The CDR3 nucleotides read TGTGCCAGCAGTCCTCAGGGGAGGGGGAGATATAGCAATCAGCCCCAGCATTTT. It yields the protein CASSPQGRGRYSNQPQHF.

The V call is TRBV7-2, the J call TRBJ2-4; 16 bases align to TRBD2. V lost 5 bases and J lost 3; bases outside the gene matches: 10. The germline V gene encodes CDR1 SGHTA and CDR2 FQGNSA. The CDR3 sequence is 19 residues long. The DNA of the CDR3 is TGTGCCAGCAGCCTGACCGGGACTAGCGGGAGGGCCGGCAAAAACATTCAGTACTTC. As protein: CASSLTGTSGRAGKNIQYF.

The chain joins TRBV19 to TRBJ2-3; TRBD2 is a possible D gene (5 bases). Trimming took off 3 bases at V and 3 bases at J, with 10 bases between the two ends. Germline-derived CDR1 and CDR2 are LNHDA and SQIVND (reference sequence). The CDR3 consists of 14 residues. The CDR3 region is CASSMRVGTDTQYF. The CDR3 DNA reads TGTGCCAGTAGTATGAGGGTTGGGACAGATACGCAGTATTTT.

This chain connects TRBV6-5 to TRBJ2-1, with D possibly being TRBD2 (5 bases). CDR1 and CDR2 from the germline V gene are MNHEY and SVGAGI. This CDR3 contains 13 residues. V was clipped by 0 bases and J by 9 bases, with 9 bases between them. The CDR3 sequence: CASSYSAGGEQFF. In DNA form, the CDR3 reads TGTGCCAGCAGTTACTCTGCCGGAGGTGAGCAGTTCTTC.

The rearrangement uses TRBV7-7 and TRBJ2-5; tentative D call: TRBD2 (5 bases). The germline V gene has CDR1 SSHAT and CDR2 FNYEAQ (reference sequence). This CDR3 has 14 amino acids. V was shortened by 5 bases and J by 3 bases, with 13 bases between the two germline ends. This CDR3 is CASSPRRGEETQYF. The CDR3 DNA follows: TGTGCCAGCAGCCCGCGCCGGGGAGAAGAGACCCAGTACTTC.

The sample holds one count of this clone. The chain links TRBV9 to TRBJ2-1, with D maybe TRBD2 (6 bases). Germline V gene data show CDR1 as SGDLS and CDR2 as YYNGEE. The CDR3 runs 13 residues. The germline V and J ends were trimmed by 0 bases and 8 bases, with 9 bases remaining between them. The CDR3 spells CASSVAAGYEQFF. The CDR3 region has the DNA TGTGCCAGCAGCGTAGCGGCGGGATATGAGCAGTTCTTC.

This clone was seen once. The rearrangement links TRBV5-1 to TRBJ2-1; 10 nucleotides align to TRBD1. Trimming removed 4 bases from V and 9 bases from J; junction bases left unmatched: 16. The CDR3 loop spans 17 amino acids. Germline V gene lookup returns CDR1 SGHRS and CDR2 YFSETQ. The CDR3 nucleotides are TGCGCCAGCAGCCTACCGGGGGCCGGGACAGGGGATGGTGAGCAGTTCTTC. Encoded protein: CASSLPGAGTGDGEQFF.

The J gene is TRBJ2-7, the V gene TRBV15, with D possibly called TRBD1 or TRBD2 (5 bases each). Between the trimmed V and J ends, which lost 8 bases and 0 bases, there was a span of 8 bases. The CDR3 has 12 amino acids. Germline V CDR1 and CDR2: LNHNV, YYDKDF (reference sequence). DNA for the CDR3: TGTGCCACCTCCGGGACCTCCTACGAGCAGTACTTC. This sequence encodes CATSGTSYEQYF.

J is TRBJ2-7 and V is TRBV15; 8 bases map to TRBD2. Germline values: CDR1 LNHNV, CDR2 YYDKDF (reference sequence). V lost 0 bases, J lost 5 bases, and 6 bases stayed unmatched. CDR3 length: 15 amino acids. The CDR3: CATSRDSGSTDEQYF. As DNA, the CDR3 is TGTGCCACCAGCAGAGACAGCGGGAGTACCGACGAGCAGTACTTC.

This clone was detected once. The CDR3 region is CASSIKGDPWRELFF. The CDR3 DNA sequence: TGTGCCAGTAGTATTAAAGGGGACCCCTGGCGGGAGCTGTTTTTT. J is TRBJ2-2 and V is TRBV19; either TRBD1 or TRBD2 may fit D (5 bases each). This CDR3 is built from 15 residues. V lost 3 bases and J 9 bases, leaving 17 bases between the germline ends. CDR1 and CDR2 (germline): LNHDA, SQIVND (reference sequence). Looking up the rest from reference TRBV19 and TRBJ2-2 gives the full variable domain: DGGITQSPKYLFRKEGQNVTLSCEQNLNHDAMYWYRQDPGQGLRLIYYSQIVNDFQKGDIAEGYSVSREKKESFPLTVTSAQKNPTAFYLCASSIKGDPWRELFFGEGSRLTVL.

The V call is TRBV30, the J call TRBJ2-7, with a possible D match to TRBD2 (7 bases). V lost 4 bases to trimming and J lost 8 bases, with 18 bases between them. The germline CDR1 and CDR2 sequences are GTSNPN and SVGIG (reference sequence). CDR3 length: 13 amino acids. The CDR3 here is CAWNQGGGGQQYF. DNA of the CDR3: TGTGCCTGGAACCAGGGAGGGGGTGGGCAGCAGTACTTC. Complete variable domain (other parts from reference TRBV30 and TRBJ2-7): SQTIHQWPATLVQPVGSPLSLECTVEGTSNPNLYWYRQAAGRGLQLLFYSVGIGQISSEVPQNLSASRPQDRQFILSSKKLLLSDSGFYLCAWNQGGGGQQYFGPGTRLTVT.

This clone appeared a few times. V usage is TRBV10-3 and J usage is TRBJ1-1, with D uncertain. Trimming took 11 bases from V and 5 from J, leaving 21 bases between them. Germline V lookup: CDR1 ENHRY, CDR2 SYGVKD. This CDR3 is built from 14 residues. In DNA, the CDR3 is TGTGCCGGCGCGGGAGCTCTTGGAGGAACTGAAGCTTTCTTT. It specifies CAGAGALGGTEAFF.

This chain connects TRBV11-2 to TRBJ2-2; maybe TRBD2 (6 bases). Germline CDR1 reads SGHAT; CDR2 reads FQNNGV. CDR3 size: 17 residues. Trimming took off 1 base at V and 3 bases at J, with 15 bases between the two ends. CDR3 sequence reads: CASSLASSAYYTGELFF. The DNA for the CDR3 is TGTGCCAGCAGCTTAGCTTCTAGCGCATACTACACCGGGGAGCTGTTTTTT.

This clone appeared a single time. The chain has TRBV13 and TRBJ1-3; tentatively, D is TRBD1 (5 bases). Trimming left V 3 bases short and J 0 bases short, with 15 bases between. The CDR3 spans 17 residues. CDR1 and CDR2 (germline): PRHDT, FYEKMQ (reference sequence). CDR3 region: CASSLLEGRSSGNTIYF. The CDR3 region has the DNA TGTGCCAGCAGCTTGTTAGAGGGACGCTCCTCTGGAAACACCATATATTTT.

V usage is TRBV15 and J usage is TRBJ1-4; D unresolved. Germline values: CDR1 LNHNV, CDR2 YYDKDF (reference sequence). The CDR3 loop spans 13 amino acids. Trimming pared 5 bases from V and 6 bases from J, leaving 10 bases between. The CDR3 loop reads CATSGRRYEKLFF. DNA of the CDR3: TGTGCCACCAGCGGGCGTCGGTATGAAAAACTGTTTTTT.

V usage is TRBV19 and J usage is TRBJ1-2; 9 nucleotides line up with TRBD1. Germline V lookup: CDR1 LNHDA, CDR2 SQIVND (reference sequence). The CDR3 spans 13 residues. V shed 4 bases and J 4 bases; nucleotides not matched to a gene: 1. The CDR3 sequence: CASSKGQGYGYTF. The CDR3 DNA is TGTGCCAGTAGTAAGGGACAGGGCTATGGCTACACCTTC. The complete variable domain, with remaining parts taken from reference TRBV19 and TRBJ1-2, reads DGGITQSPKYLFRKEGQNVTLSCEQNLNHDAMYWYRQDPGQGLRLIYYSQIVNDFQKGDIAEGYSVSREKKESFPLTVTSAQKNPTAFYLCASSKGQGYGYTFGSGTRLTVV.

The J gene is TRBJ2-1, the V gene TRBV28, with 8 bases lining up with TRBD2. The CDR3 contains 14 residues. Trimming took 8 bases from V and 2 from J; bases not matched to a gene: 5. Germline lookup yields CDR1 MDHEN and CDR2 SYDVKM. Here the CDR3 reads CASEEAGAYNEQFF. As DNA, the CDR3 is TGTGCCAGCGAAGAAGCGGGAGCCTACAATGAGCAGTTCTTC.

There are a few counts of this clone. CDR3 sequence reads: CASSVEEGWETQYF. For the CDR3, the DNA is TGTGCCAGCAGCGTAGAGGAAGGTTGGGAGACCCAGTACTTC. V gene TRBV9 combines with J gene TRBJ2-5; D ambiguous. V dropped 0 bases and J dropped 5 bases, with 11 bases sitting between them. There are 14 residues in the CDR3. The germline V gene encodes CDR1 SGDLS and CDR2 YYNGEE.

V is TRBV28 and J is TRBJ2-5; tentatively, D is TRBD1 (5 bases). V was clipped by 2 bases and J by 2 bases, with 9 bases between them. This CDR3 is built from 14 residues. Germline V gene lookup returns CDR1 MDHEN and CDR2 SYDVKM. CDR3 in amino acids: CASSLIRQQETQYF. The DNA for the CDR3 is TGTGCCAGCAGTTTAATTCGACAGCAAGAGACCCAGTACTTC.

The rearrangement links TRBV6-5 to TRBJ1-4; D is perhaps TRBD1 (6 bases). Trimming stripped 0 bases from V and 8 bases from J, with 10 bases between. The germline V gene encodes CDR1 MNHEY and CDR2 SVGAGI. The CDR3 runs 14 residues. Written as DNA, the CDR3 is TGTGCCAGCAGTTACTCGAGGCAGGGGGAAAAACTGTTTTTT. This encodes CASSYSRQGEKLFF.

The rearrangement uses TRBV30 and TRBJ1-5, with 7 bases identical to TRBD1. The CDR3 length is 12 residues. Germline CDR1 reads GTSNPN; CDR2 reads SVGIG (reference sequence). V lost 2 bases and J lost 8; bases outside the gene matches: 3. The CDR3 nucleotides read TGTGCCTGGAGTCGACAGGGAGAGCCCCAGCATTTT. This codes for CAWSRQGEPQHF. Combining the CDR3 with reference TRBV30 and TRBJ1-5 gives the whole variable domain SQTIHQWPATLVQPVGSPLSLECTVEGTSNPNLYWYRQAAGRGLQLLFYSVGIGQISSEVPQNLSASRPQDRQFILSSKKLLLSDSGFYLCAWSRQGEPQHFGDGTRLSIL.